This is a list of T cell receptor beta chains from one sample in a study of OX40 agonist ivuxolimab in advanced cancers. The protocol was immunoSEQ multiplex PCR, while the TCRdb copy is restricted to in-frame clones and leaves out a portion. The sample contains 96,000 or so clones, 90% of which appear only once. Sequencing used CD4+ or CD8+ T cells sorted from blood, obtained in a trial of the OX40 agonist ivuxolimab. The origin of the receptors is an adult with an advanced solid tumor such as melanoma, head and neck, liver or kidney cancer. Both conserved end residues are part of each CDR3. D genes are given only for firm matches. Part of the rows lack a size; the others show once, few, many or a class for expanded clones.

J gene | CDR3 length | V gene | clone size | D gene | CDR3 protein | CDR3 DNA
TRBJ2-7 | 14 | TRBV27 | - | - | CASSLDRHSYEQYF | TGTGCCAGCAGTTTAGACAGGCACTCCTACGAGCAGTACTTC
TRBJ2-7 | 18 | TRBV27 | - | TRBD2 | CVALPSLGREFRLYEQYF | TGTGTCGCACTCCCCAGTTTAGGGCGGGAGTTTCGCCTCTACGAGCAGTACTTC
TRBJ2-6 | 20 | TRBV4-3 | - | TRBD1 | CASSQVPPTGLSAGANVLTF | TGCGCCAGCAGCCAAGTACCTCCGACAGGGTTAAGTGCTGGGGCCAACGTCCTGACTTTC
TRBJ2-7 | 15 | TRBV6-6 | - | TRBD1 | CASSYDGQGVHEQYF | TGTGCCAGCAGTTACGATGGACAGGGTGTACACGAGCAGTACTTC
TRBJ1-2 | 14 | TRBV7-9 | - | TRBD1 | CASSLTGSNYGYTF | TGTGCCAGCAGCTTGACAGGGAGTAACTATGGCTACACCTTC
TRBJ1-1 | 14 | TRBV7-2 | - | - | CASSLGQANTEAFF | TGTGCCAGCAGCTTAGGGCAGGCGAACACTGAAGCTTTCTTT
TRBJ2-7 | 13 | TRBV30 | - | - | CAWRLTSIYEQYF | TGTGCCTGGAGACTGACTAGTATCTACGAGCAGTACTTC
TRBJ1-2 | 14 | TRBV4-1 | - | TRBD1 | CASSQGTGVSGYTF | TGCGCCAGCAGCCAAGGGACAGGGGTCAGTGGCTACACCTTC
TRBJ1-1 | 13 | TRBV11-3 | - | - | CASSRGQGTEAFF | TGTGCCAGCAGCCGCGGGCAGGGAACTGAAGCTTTCTTT
TRBJ2-5 | 13 | TRBV5-1 | - | - | CASSGTVGETQYF | TGCGCCAGCAGCGGGACGGTCGGCGAGACCCAGTACTTC
TRBJ2-1 | 14 | TRBV14 | few | - | CASSQLLGGNEQFF | TGTGCCAGCAGCCAATTACTCGGGGGCAATGAGCAGTTCTTC
TRBJ1-6 | 14 | TRBV5-1 | - | TRBD1 | CASSLDRGSSPLHF | TGCGCCAGCAGCCTTGACAGGGGCTCGTCACCCCTCCACTTT
TRBJ2-3 | 11 | TRBV19 | - | - | CASRHLDTQYF | TGTGCCAGTAGACACCTGGATACGCAGTATTTT
TRBJ1-3 | 12 | TRBV30 | few | - | CAWSVGGHTIYF | TGTGCCTGGAGTGTCGGGGGCCACACCATATATTTT
TRBJ2-7 | 14 | TRBV21-1 | - | - | CASRREELAYEQYF | TGTGCCAGCAGACGGGAGGAACTGGCCTACGAGCAGTACTTC
TRBJ2-3 | 20 | TRBV4-3 | - | - | CASSQDKAGEASIGTDTQYF | TGCGCCAGCAGCCAAGATAAGGCAGGGGAGGCCTCTATTGGCACAGATACGCAGTATTTT
TRBJ2-5 | 11 | TRBV20-1 | - | - | CSATGAETQYF | TGCAGTGCGACGGGAGCAGAGACCCAGTACTTC
TRBJ2-5 | 16 | TRBV19 | - | - | CASSRWGTSTEETQYF | TGTGCCAGTAGTAGGTGGGGCACTAGCACGGAAGAGACCCAGTACTTC
TRBJ2-7 | 16 | TRBV7-9 | - | - | CASSPPARGRSYEQYF | TGTGCCAGCAGCCCCCCGGCGCGGGGGCGCTCCTACGAGCAGTACTTC
TRBJ2-7 | 14 | TRBV9 | few | - | CASSVEGEFNEQYF | TGTGCCAGCAGCGTTGAGGGAGAGTTCAACGAGCAGTACTTC
TRBJ2-1 | 14 | TRBV7-8 | - | TRBD1 | CASSLETGDQREFF | TGTGCCAGCAGCTTAGAGACAGGGGACCAGCGGGAGTTCTTC
TRBJ2-7 | 16 | TRBV21-1 | - | - | CASSPSKVADTYEQYF | TGTGCCAGCAGCCCCTCTAAGGTAGCGGATACCTACGAGCAGTACTTC
TRBJ1-5 | 15 | TRBV7-2 | - | TRBD1 | CASSFRTGEDQPQHF | TGTGCCAGCAGCTTTCGGACAGGAGAAGATCAGCCCCAGCATTTT
TRBJ2-2 | 14 | TRBV2 | - | TRBD2 | CASGLVPGTGELFF | TGTGCCAGCGGACTAGTCCCGGGCACCGGGGAGCTGTTTTTT
TRBJ1-2 | 12 | TRBV27 | - | - | CASSLEGGGYTF | TGTGCCAGCAGTTTAGAGGGCGGAGGCTACACCTTC
TRBJ2-2 | 15 | TRBV6-6 | - | TRBD2 | CASSPRRGWDGELFF | TGTGCCAGCAGCCCACGGCGGGGGTGGGACGGGGAGCTGTTTTTT
TRBJ2-3 | 11 | TRBV18 | - | - | CASSVADTQYF | TGTGCCAGCTCGGTGGCAGATACGCAGTATTTT
TRBJ2-1 | 14 | TRBV14 | - | - | CASSDLQEYNEQFF | TGTGCCAGCAGCGATCTTCAGGAATACAATGAGCAGTTCTTC
TRBJ1-2 | 14 | TRBV5-4 | - | - | CASSLIGSSGGYTF | TGTGCCAGCAGCTTGATTGGCAGCTCCGGGGGCTACACCTTC